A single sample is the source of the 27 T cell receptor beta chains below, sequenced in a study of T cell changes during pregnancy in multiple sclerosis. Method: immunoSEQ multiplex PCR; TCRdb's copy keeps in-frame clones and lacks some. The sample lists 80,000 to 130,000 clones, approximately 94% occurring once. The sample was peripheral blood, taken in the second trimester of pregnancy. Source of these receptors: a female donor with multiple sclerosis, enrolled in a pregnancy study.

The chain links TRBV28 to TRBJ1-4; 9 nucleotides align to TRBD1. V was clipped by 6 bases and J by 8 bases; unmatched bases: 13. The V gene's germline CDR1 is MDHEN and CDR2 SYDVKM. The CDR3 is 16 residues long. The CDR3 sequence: CASSRSRDRVLEKLFF. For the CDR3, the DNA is TGTGCCAGCAGCCGCTCCCGGGACAGGGTTCTGGAAAAACTGTTTTTT.

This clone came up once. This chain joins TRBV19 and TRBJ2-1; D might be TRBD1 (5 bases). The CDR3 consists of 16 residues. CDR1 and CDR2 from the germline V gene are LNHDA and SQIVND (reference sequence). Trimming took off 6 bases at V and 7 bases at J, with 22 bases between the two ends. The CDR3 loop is CASSVPSTRQGNEQFF. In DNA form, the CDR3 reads TGTGCCAGTAGCGTCCCGTCGACAAGGCAGGGTAATGAGCAGTTCTTC.

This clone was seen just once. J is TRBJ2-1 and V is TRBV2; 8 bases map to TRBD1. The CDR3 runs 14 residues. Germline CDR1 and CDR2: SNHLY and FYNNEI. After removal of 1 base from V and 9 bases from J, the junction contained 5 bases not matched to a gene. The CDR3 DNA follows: TGTGCCAGCAGTGAAGGGACAGGGAGCGGTGAGCAGTTCTTC. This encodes CASSEGTGSGEQFF.

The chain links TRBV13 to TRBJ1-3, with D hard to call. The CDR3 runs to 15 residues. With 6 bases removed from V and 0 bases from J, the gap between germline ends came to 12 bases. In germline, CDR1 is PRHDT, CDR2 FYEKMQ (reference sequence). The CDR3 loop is CASSASPFSGNTIYF. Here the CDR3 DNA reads TGTGCCAGCAGTGCCAGTCCCTTCTCTGGAAACACCATATATTTT.

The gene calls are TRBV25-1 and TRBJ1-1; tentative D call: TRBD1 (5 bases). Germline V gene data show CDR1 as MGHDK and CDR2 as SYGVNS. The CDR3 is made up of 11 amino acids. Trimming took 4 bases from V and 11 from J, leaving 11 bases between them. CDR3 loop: CASSGRQRAFF. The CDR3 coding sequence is TGTGCCAGCAGTGGTAGACAGAGGGCTTTCTTT.

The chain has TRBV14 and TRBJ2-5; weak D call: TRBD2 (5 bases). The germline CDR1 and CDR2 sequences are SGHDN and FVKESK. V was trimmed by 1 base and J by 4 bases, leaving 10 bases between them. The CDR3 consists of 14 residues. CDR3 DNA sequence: TGTGCCAGCAGCCAAGTCGGGGTTGCAGAGACCCAGTACTTC. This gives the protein CASSQVGVAETQYF.

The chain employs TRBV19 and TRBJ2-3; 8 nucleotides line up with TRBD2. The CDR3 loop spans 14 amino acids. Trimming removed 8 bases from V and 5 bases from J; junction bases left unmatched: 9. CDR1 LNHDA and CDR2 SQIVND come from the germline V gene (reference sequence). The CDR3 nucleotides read TGTGCCAGTTCCGTCGGGGGGGGCAGAGATACGCAGTATTTT. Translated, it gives CASSVGGGRDTQYF.

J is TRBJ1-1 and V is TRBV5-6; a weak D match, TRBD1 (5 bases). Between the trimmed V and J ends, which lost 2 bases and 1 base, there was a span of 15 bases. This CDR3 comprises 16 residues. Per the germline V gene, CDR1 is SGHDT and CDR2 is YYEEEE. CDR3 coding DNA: TGTGCCAGCAGCTTTATTGTGCAGGGCCAGAACACTGAAGCTTTCTTT. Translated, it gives CASSFIVQGQNTEAFF.

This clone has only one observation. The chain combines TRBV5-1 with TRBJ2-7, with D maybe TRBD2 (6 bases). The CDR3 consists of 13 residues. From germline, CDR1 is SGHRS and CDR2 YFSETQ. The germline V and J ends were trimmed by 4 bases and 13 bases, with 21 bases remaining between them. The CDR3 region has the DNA TGCGCCAGCAGCGGGGGGACCTCAAGGGTCCTATACTTC. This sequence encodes CASSGGTSRVLYF.

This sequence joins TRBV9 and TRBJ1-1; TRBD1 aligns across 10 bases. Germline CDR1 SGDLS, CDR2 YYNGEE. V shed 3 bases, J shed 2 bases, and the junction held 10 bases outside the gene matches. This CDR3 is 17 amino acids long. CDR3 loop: CASSDGDRGPDNTEAFF. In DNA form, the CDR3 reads TGTGCCAGCAGCGATGGAGACAGGGGGCCTGATAACACTGAAGCTTTCTTT.

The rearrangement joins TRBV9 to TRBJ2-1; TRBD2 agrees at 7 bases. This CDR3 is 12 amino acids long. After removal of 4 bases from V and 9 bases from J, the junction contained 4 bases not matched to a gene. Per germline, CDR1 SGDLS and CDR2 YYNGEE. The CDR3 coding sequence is TGTGCCAGCAGCCCAAGCGGGACTGAGCAGTTCTTC. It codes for CASSPSGTEQFF. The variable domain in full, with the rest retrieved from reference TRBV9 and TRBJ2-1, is DSGVTQTPKHLITATGQRVTLRCSPRSGDLSVYWYQQSLDQGLQFLIQYYNGEERAKGNILERFSAQQFPDLHSELNLSSLELGDSALYFCASSPSGTEQFFGPGTRLTVL.

The chain's CDR3 is CASRRDRTGELFF. For the CDR3, the DNA is TGTGCCAGCAGGCGGGACAGGACCGGGGAGCTGTTTTTT. The genes are TRBV2 and TRBJ2-2; 8 nucleotides align to TRBD1. This CDR3 comprises 13 residues. The V gene end was trimmed by 6 bases and the J gene end by 5 bases; junction bases not matched to a gene: 2. From germline, CDR1 is SNHLY and CDR2 FYNNEI.

CDR3 nucleotides: TGTGCCAGCAGTAAGGGGGCTGTGTACGAGCAGTACTTC. This sequence encodes CASSKGAVYEQYF. This sequence joins TRBV27 and TRBJ2-7; 7 bases map to TRBD1. Trimming took 5 bases from V and 4 from J; bases not matched to a gene: 5. Germline CDR1 reads MNHEY; CDR2 reads SMNVEV (reference sequence). The CDR3 is 13 amino acids.

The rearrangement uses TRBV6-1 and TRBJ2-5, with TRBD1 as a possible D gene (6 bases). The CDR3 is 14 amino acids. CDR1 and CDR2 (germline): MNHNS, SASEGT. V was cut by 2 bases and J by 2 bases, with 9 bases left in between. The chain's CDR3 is CASSELRGQETQYF. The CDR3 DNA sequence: TGTGCCAGCAGTGAATTAAGGGGGCAAGAGACCCAGTACTTC.

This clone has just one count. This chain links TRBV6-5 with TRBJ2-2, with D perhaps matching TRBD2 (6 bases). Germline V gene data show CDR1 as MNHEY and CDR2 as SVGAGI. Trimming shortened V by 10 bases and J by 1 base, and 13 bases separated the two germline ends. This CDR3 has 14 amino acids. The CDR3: CATLWRENTGELFF. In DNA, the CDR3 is TGTGCCACCCTCTGGCGGGAGAACACCGGGGAGCTGTTTTTT.

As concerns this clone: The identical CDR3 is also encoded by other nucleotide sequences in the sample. The CDR3 protein is CASSLDRGPGELFF. CDR3 DNA sequence: TGTGCCAGCAGCCTCGACAGGGGGCCCGGGGAGCTGTTTTTT. V and J are TRBV7-3 and TRBJ2-2; 10 nucleotides align to TRBD1. V was clipped by 5 bases and J by 6 bases; unmatched bases: 3. The V gene's germline CDR1 is SGHTA and CDR2 FQGTGA. This CDR3 has 14 residues.

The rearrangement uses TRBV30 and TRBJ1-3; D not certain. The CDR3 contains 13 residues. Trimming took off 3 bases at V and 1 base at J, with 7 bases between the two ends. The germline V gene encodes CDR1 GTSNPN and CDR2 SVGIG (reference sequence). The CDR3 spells CAWSTHSGNTIYF. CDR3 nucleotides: TGTGCCTGGAGCACACATTCTGGAAACACCATATATTTT.

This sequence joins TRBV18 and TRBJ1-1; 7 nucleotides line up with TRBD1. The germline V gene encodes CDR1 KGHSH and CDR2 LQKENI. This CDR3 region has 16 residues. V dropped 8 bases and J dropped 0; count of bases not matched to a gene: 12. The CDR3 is CASTGQQTIMNTEAFF. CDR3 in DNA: TGTGCCAGCACGGGACAGCAGACCATTATGAACACTGAAGCTTTCTTT.

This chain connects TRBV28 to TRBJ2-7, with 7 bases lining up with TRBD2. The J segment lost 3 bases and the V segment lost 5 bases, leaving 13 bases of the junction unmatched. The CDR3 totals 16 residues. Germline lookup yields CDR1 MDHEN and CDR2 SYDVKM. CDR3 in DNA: TGTGCCAGCAGTCTTAGTACGTGGGGCGGGAGCTACGAGCAGTACTTC. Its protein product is CASSLSTWGGSYEQYF.

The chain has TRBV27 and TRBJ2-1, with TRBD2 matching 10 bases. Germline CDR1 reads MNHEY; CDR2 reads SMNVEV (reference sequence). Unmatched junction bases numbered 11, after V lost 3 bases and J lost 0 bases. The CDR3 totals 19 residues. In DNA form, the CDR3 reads TGTGCCAGCAGTTTCGCGAGTTGGACTAGCGGTAGCTCCTACAATGAGCAGTTCTTC. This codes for CASSFASWTSGSSYNEQFF.

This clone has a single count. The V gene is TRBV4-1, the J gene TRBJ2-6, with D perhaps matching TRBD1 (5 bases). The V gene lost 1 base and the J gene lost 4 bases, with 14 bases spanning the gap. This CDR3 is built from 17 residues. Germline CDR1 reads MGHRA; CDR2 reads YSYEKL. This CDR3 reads CASSQGKGAKGANVLTF. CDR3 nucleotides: TGCGCCAGCAGCCAAGGCAAAGGGGCGAAAGGGGCCAACGTCCTGACTTTC.

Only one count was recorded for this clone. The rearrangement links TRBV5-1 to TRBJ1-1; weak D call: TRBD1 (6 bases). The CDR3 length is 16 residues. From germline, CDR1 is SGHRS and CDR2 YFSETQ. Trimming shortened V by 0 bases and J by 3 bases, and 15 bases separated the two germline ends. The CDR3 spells CASSLDGGRLDTEAFF. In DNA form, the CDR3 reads TGCGCCAGCAGCTTGGATGGGGGCAGGTTGGACACTGAAGCTTTCTTT.

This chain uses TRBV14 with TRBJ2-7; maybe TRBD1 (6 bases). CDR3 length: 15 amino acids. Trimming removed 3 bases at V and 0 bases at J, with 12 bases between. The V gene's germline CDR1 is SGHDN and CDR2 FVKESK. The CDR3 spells CASSQADRSSYEQYF. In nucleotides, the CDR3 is TGTGCCAGCAGCCAGGCTGACAGGAGCTCCTACGAGCAGTACTTC.

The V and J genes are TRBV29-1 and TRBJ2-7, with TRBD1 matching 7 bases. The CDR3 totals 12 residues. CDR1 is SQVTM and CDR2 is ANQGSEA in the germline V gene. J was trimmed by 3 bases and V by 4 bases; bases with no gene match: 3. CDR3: CSVGDSIYEQYF. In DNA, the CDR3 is TGCAGCGTTGGGGACAGTATCTACGAGCAGTACTTC.

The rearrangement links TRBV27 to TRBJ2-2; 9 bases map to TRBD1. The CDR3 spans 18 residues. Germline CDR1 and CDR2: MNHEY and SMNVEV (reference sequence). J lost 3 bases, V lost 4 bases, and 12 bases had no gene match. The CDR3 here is CASSSKRRTGVHTGELFF. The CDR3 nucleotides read TGTGCCAGCAGTTCCAAACGAAGGACAGGGGTACACACCGGGGAGCTGTTTTTT.

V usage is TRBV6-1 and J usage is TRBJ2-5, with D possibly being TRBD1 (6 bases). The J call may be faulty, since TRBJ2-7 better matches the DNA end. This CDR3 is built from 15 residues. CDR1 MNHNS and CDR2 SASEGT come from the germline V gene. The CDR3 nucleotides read TGTGCCAGCAGGGGACACACGCTGTCAGGAAACGAGCAGTACTTC. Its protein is CASRGHTLSGNEQYF.

The CDR3 nucleotides are TGTGCCAGCCAGGACTCACAAGAGACCCAGTACTTC. Protein sequence: CASQDSQETQYF. The chain has TRBV18 and TRBJ2-5; weak D call: TRBD2 (5 bases). Germline CDR1 is KGHSH and CDR2 is LQKENI. Trimming left V 8 bases short and J 2 bases short, with 9 bases between. This CDR3 contains 12 residues.